This TCR beta chain was captured by sequencing in a study of blood T cell repertoires in COVID-19. Across the study: PBMCs, B-cell-depleted T cells, or T cells provided the cDNA or gDNA that made up the material.

In the authors' workflow: Researchers report that nucleated cell counts were estimated from reference gene primer amplification. TCRdb keeps only in-frame clones here, not all; method: immunoSEQ multiplex PCR. The V and J calls and clone size are taken from that table; D and trimming were inferred from the DNA. The sample records over 90,000 clones, around 84% being singletons. Germline V gene sequence: CDR1 MNHEY, CDR2 SVGEGT. J lost 8 bases, V lost 5 bases, and 9 bases had no gene match. This CDR3 is 14 amino acids long. This chain uses TRBV6-2 or TRBV6-3 with TRBJ1-2; 9 bases fit TRBD1. The source of this sequence is a human donor in a cohort sampled during active COVID-19. Sample: peripheral blood. Here the CDR3 reads CASSNPGQGGGYTF. The CDR3 nucleotides are TGTGCCAGCAGTAATCCGGGACAGGGCGGCGGCTACACCTTC.